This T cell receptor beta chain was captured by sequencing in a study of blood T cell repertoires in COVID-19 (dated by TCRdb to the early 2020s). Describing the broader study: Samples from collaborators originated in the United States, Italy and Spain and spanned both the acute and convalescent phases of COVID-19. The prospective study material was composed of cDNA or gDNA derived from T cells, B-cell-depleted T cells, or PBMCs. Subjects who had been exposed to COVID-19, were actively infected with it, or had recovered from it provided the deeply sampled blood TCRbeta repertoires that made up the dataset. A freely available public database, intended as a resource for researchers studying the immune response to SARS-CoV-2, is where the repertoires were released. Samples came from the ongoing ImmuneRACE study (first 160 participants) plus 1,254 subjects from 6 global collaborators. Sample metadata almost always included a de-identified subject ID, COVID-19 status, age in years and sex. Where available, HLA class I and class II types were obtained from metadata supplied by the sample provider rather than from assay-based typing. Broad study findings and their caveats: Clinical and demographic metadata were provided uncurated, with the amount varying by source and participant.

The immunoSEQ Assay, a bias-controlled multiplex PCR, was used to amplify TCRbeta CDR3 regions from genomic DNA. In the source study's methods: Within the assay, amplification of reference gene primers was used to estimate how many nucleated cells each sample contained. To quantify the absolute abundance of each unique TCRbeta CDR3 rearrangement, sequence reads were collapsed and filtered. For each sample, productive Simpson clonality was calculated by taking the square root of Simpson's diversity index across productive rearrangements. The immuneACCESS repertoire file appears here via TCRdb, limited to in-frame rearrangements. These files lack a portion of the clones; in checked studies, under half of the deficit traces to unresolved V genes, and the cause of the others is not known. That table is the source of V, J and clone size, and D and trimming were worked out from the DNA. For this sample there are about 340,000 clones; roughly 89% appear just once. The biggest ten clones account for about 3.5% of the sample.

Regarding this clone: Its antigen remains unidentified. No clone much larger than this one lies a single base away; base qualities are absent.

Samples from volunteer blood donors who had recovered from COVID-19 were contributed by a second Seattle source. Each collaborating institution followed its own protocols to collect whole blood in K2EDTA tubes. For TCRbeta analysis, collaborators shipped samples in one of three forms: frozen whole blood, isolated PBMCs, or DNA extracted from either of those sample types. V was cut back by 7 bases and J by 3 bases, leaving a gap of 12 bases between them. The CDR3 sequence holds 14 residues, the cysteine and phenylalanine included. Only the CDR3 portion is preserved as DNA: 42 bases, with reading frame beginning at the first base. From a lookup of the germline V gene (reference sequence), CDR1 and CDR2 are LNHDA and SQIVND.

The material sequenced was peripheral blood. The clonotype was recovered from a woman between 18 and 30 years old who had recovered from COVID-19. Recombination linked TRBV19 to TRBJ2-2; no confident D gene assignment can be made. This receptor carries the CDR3 CASTSVSHTGELFF. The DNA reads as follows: TGTGCCAGTACGTCGGTCTCGCACACCGGGGAGCTGTTTTTT. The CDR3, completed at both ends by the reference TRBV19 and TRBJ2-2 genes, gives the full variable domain DGGITQSPKYLFRKEGQNVTLSCEQNLNHDAMYWYRQDPGQGLRLIYYSQIVNDFQKGDIAEGYSVSREKKESFPLTVTSAQKNPTAFYLCASTSVSHTGELFFGEGSRLTVL.